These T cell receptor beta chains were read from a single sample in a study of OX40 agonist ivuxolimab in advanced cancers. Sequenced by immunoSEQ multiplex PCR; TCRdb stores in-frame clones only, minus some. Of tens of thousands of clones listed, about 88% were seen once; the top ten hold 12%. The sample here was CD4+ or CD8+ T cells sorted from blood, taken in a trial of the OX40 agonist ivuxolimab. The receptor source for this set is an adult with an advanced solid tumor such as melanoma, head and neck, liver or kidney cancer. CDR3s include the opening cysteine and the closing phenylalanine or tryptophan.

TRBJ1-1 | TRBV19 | CASSAPVGSAEAFF
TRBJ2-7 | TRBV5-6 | CASSLFNEQYF
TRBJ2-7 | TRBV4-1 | CASSPGTGGLSYEQYF
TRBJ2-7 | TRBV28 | CASSPGHKSSYEQYF
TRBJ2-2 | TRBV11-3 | CASSHRTGIITGELFF
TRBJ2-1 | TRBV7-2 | CASSLVLAGEPPYNEQFF
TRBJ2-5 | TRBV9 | CASSVGGRAYETQYF
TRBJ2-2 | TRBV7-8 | CASSFESGSDTGELFF
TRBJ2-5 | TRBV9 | CASSAETTGTPLETQYF
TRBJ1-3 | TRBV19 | CASSTTWLLGNTIYF
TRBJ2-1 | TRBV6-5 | CASSYNRDLQFF
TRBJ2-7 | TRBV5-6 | CASSFSAGEQYF
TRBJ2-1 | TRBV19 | CASSLTGISMNEQFF
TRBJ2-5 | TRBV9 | CASSAGGVPETQYF
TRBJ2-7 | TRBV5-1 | CASSLDGRAEQYF
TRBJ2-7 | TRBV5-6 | CASSLEGGASTYEQYF
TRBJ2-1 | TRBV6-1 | CASSDWGTGPAEQFF
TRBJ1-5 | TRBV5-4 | CASSLRDSNQPQHF
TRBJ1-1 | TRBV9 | CASSVDGEGTEAFF
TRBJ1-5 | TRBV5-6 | CASSSGTGLGTQHF
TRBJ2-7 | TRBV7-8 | CASSPWTSGLGEQYF
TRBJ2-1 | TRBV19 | CASSIGGSYNEQFF
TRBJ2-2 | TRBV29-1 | CSVDGGTGELFF
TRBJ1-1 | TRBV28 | CASSLQGMNTEAFF
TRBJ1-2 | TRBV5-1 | CASSLVATGQGHGYTF
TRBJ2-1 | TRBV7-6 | CASSSRDSGNEQFF
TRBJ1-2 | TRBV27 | CASSSLWTGEDYGYTF
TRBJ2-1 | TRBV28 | CASSGDPALTRGGNEQFF
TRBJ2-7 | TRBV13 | CASSLGRRTTEQYF
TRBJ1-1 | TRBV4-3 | CASSQGRMGGAHPWDTEAFF
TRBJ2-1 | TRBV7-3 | CASSLSGTGGEEQFF
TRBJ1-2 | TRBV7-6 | CASSEGGGSYGYTF